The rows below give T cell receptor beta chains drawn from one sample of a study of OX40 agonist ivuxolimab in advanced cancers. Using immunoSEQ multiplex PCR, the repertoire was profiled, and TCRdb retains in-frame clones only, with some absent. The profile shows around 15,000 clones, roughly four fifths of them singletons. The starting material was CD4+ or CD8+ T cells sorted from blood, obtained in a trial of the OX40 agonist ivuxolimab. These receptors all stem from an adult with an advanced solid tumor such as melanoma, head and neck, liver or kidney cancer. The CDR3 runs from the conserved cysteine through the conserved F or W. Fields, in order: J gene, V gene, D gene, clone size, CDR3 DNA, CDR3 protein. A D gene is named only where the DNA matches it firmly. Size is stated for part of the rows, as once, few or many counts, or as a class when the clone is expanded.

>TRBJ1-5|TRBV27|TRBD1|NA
TGTGCCAGCAGGGGAATGTGGGACAGAGGGAATCAGCCCCAGCATTTT
CASRGMWDRGNQPQHF
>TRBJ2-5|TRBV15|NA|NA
TGTGCCACCAGCGTCGGGATACAAGAGACCCAGTACTTC
CATSVGIQETQYF
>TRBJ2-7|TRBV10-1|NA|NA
TGCGCCAGCAGCTCCGGGACGGCCGGATTCTCCTACGAGCAGTACTTC
CASSSGTAGFSYEQYF
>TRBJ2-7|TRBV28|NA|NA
TGTGCCAGCAGTTTAGGCAGGGGCGAGCAGTACTTC
CASSLGRGEQYF
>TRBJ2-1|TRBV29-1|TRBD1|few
TGCAGCGTTGAGAATTTGGGACAGGGGGCCAATGAGCAGTTCTTC
CSVENLGQGANEQFF
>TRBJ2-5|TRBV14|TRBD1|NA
TGTGCCAGCAGCCAAGTAGGCACAGGGGTACAAGAGACCCAGTACTTC
CASSQVGTGVQETQYF
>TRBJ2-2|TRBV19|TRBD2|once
TGTGCCAGTAGTATTGGTAGCGGGAGGGCCGGTACCGGGGAGCTGTTTTTT
CASSIGSGRAGTGELFF
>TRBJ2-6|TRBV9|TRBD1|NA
TGTGCCAGCAGCGCTTGGGGGACAGGGGCCTCTGGGGCCAACGTCCTGACTTTC
CASSAWGTGASGANVLTF
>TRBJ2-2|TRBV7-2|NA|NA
TGTGCCAGCAGCTTACAGGGGCAGAACACCGGGGAGCTGTTTTTT
CASSLQGQNTGELFF
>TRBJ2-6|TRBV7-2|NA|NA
TGTGCCAGCAGCTTAGCGGTCCAAGGGCCTGGGGCCAACGTCCTGACTTTC
CASSLAVQGPGANVLTF
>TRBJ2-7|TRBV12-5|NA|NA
TGTGCTAGTGCCCCGGACTCATGGAAAGGCGAGCAGTACTTC
CASAPDSWKGEQYF
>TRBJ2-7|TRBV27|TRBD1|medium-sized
TGTGCCAGCAGTTTTAAGGCAGGGGGCTACGAGCAGTACTTC
CASSFKAGGYEQYF
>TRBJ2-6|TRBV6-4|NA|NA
TGTGCCAGCAGTGACCAGCCGGACAGTTTTGGGGCCAACGTCCTGACTTTC
CASSDQPDSFGANVLTF
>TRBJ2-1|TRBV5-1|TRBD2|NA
TGCGCCAGCAGCTTGGACGGGACTAGCGGAGGGCAGTTCTTC
CASSLDGTSGGQFF
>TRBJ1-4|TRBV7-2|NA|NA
TGTGCCAGCAGCTTCGGGACGGCTAATGAAAAACTGTTTTTT
CASSFGTANEKLFF
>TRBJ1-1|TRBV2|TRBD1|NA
TGTGCCAGCAGACCCACAGGGGGCACTGAAGCTTTCTTT
CASRPTGGTEAFF
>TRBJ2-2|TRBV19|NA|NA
TGTGCCAGTAGTATTCGGCAGGGGGGGGCGGGGGAGCTGTTTTTT
CASSIRQGGAGELFF
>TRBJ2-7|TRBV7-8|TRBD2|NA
TGTGCCAGCAGCTTAAGGGGACTAGGGTCCGAGCAGTACTTC
CASSLRGLGSEQYF
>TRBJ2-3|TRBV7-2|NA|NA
TGTGCCAGCAGCACTTCCCCCGGGATAACAGATACGCAGTATTTT
CASSTSPGITDTQYF
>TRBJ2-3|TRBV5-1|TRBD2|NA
TGCGCCAGCAGCGCCAGCGGGAGAGCAGATACGCAGTATTTT
CASSASGRADTQYF
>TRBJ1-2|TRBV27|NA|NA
TGTGCCAGCAGTTTAGGGGGGTACTATGGCTACACCTTC
CASSLGGYYGYTF
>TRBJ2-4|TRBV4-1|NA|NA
TGCGCCAGCAGCCAAGATCGGGTGGACGTGGGAGGCATTCAGTACTTC
CASSQDRVDVGGIQYF
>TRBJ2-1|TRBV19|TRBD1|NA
TGTGCCAGTAGTCGCGATTACCGAGACAGGGGTGAGTTCTTC
CASSRDYRDRGEFF
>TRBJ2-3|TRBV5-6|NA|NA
TGTGCCAGCAGCTTTCTCGGGCGCACAGATACGCAGTATTTT
CASSFLGRTDTQYF
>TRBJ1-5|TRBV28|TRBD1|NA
TGTGCCAGCACCAGATTATCCTCCGGGACAGGGTTACGGCAGCCCCAGCATTTT
CASTRLSSGTGLRQPQHF
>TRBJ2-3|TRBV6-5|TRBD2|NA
TGTGCCAGCGGGAGGGGAGCAGATACGCAGTATTTT
CASGRGADTQYF
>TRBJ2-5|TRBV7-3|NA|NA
TGTGCCAGCAGCTCTGCCCCCACGGAGACCCAGTACTTC
CASSSAPTETQYF
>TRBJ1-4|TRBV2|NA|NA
TGTGCCAGCAGAGCCTGGGGGGGGAATGAAAAACTGTTTTTT
CASRAWGGNEKLFF
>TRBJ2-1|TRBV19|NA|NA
TGTGCCAGTAGTCCCGTTACAGGGTCGGATGAGCAGTTCTTC
CASSPVTGSDEQFF
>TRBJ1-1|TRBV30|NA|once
TGTGCCTGGACCCCGATTGTGGGGCGAACTGAAGCTTTCTTT
CAWTPIVGRTEAFF
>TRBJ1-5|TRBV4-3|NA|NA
TGCGCCAGCAGCCAAGCGTTCAAGACCAATCAGCCCCAGCATTTT
CASSQAFKTNQPQHF
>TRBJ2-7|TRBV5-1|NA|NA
TGCGCCAGCAGTAGAGACTGGAGCTCCTACGAGCAGTACTTC
CASSRDWSSYEQYF
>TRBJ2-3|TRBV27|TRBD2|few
TGTGCCAGCAGCCGGACTAGCGGGGTCACAGATACGCAGTATTTT
CASSRTSGVTDTQYF
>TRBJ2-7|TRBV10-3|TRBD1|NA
TGTGCCACCGCGGACAGGGGAGGGGAGCAGTACTTC
CATADRGGEQYF
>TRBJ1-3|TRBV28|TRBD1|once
TGTGCCAGCAGTCTACAGGGGAGCTCTGGAAACACCATATATTTT
CASSLQGSSGNTIYF
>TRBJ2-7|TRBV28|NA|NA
TGTGCCAGCAGTTTGGGGCAGGGCAAGTACGAGCAGTACTTC
CASSLGQGKYEQYF
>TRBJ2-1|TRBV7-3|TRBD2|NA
TGTGCCAGCAGCCTCACTAGCGGTCTGTACAATGAGCAGTTCTTC
CASSLTSGLYNEQFF
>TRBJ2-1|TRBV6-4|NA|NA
TGTGCCAGCAGTGAGAGTCAGGACTCAAAGCAGTTCTTC
CASSESQDSKQFF
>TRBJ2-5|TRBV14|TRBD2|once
TGTGCCAGCAGCCAACCGGGACTAGCGGGAGGGCCGCGCGAGACCCAGTACTTC
CASSQPGLAGGPRETQYF
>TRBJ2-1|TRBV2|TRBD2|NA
TGTGCCAGCAGTGAAGTATCCATCAGACTAGCGGCTCATGAGCAGTTCTTC
CASSEVSIRLAAHEQFF
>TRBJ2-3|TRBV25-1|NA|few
TGTGCCAGCAGTCGGTCGGGGGAAGATACGCAGTATTTT
CASSRSGEDTQYF